This T cell receptor beta chain appears in the sequencing data of a study of cytomegalovirus exposure and HLA in healthy donors. A multiplex PCR was run with 60 Vbeta primers and 13 Jbeta primers. As originally analysed: Later, an analysis found 80 million or so unique TCR beta chains, and 9.5 million to 12 million of these were shared. Here immunoSEQ multiplex PCR was the method, and the copy in TCRdb shows in-frame clones only, minus some. V, J and clone size were drawn from that table, and D and trimming were deduced from the DNA. The sample has about 140,000 clones, roughly 72% seen once. Unmatched junction bases numbered 10, after V lost 5 bases and J lost 2 bases. This CDR3 has 16 residues. The V gene's germline CDR1 is ENHRY and CDR2 SYGVKD. As for the donors, each was a healthy bone marrow donor. Only one count was recorded for this clone. Its antigen is not known. Study conclusions and caveats: A later analysis showed TCR association rates differing by HLA locus, peaking at DRB1 and lowest at HLA-C.

Sequencing was performed on PBMCs. The chain has TRBV10-3 and TRBJ2-3; 7 bases fit TRBD2. The receptor's source is a man between 35 and 55 years old in good health and CMV-seronegative. CDR3 in DNA: TGTGCCATCAGTCTCACGGGGGGTGGGTTCACAGATACGCAGTATTTT. Encoded protein: CAISLTGGGFTDTQYF.